One and the same sample provided the 12 T cell receptor beta chains below, sequenced in a study. The sorted Tregs were CD4+CD25+CD127-/low cells. TCRdb reanalysed the 5' RACE reads using MiXCR and keeps one entry per CDR3 protein. The table has tens of thousands of distinct CDR3 sequences, roughly 28% seen once; the top ten hold around 2.1%. Sequencing used tumor-infiltrating Tregs sorted from the breast tumor. Receptors were obtained from a female donor with breast cancer.

This clonotype was detected ten times or more. V is TRBV7-2 and J is TRBJ1-5, with unresolved D. The V end lost 1 base, the J end lost 4 bases, and 8 bases lay between the germline ends. The CDR3 covers 14 residues. CDR1 is SGHTA and CDR2 is FQGNSA in the germline V gene. The CDR3 protein is CASSLVADNQPQHF. The CDR3 nucleotides read TGTGCCAGCAGCTTAGTGGCAGATAATCAGCCCCAGCATTTT.

With regard to this clonotype: A clone one base away is much larger, so this may be a read error. The chain is built from TRBV9 and TRBJ2-2; TRBD2 might be the D (5 bases). The germline gives CDR1 SGDLS, CDR2 YYNGEE. The CDR3 totals 13 residues. Here the CDR3 DNA reads TGTGCCAGCAGCAATTGGAACACCGGGGAGCTGCTTTTT. Protein: CASSNWNTGELLF.

This clonotype has a count of ten or more. J is TRBJ2-6 and V is TRBV5-1; a weak D match, TRBD1 (6 bases). Germline CDR1 reads SGHRS; CDR2 reads YFSETQ. The CDR3 spans 17 residues. With 2 bases removed from V and 0 bases from J, the gap between germline ends came to 12 bases. CDR3 sequence (DNA): TGCGCCAGCAGCTTAGGACAGACCTTCTCTGGGGCCAACGTCCTGACTTTC. It codes for CASSLGQTFSGANVLTF.

The gene calls are TRBV7-9 and TRBJ2-3; D ambiguous. The germline V gene has CDR1 SEHNR and CDR2 FQNEAQ (reference sequence). V was trimmed by 1 base and J by 2 bases, leaving 10 bases between them. The CDR3 contains 15 residues. The CDR3 region is CASSLEGLHTDTQYF. CDR3 bases: TGTGCCAGCAGCTTAGAAGGGTTACACACAGATACGCAGTATTTT. Looking up the rest from reference TRBV7-9 and TRBJ2-3 gives the full variable domain: DTGVSQNPRHKITKRGQNVTFRCDPISEHNRLYWYRQTLGQGPEFLTYFQNEAQLEKSRLLSDRFSAERPKGSFSTLEIQRTEQGDSAMYLCASSLEGLHTDTQYFGPGTRLTVL.

As to this clonotype: A much larger clone differs by one base, so this may be a read error. The rearrangement joins TRBV12-3 or TRBV12-4 to TRBJ2-3; D not resolved. This CDR3 contains 14 residues. The V end was cut by 5 bases, the J end by 4 bases, with 13 bases between. CDR3: CASSIGRHADTQYF. CDR3 DNA sequence: TGTGCCAGCAGTATCGGTCGTCACGCAGATACGCAGTATTTT.

The chain couples TRBV10-3 to TRBJ2-1; no reliable D call. V lost 4 bases and J 5 bases, leaving 9 bases between the germline ends. CDR3 length: 13 amino acids. Per germline, CDR1 ENHRY and CDR2 SYGVKD. The CDR3 bases are TGTGCCATCAGTGGGACCAATAACAATGAGCAGTTCTTC. It yields the protein CAISGTNNNEQFF.

This clonotype was observed a handful of times. The V gene is TRBV28, the J gene TRBJ1-2; TRBD1 matches 8 bases. CDR1 is MDHEN and CDR2 is SYDVKM in the germline V gene. The CDR3 totals 14 residues. Trimming removed 7 bases from V and 2 bases from J; junction bases left unmatched: 6. The chain's CDR3 is CASKPGGANYGYTF. CDR3 DNA: TGTGCCAGCAAACCAGGGGGCGCGAACTATGGCTACACCTTC.

A few counts support this clonotype. The gene calls are TRBV7-9 and TRBJ2-3; TRBD2 matches 7 bases. The CDR3 totals 14 residues. Trimming cost V 5 bases and J 1 base; bases outside gene matches: 3. The germline gives CDR1 SEHNR, CDR2 FQNEAQ (reference sequence). This CDR3 is CASSGSGRTDTQYF. CDR3 DNA: TGTGCCAGCAGCGGTAGCGGGCGCACAGATACGCAGTATTTT.

This chain joins TRBV7-2 and TRBJ1-2, with D possibly matching TRBD1 (5 bases). V was shortened by 2 bases and J by 6 bases, with 13 bases between the two germline ends. Looked up from germline, CDR1 is SGHTA and CDR2 is FQGNSA. The CDR3 sequence is 14 residues long. The CDR3 spells CASSLRPGSDGYTF. CDR3 sequence (DNA): TGTGCCAGCAGCTTACGTCCAGGGTCAGATGGCTACACCTTC. The full variable domain, with the rest looked up from reference TRBV7-2 and TRBJ1-2, is GAGVSQSPSNKVTEKGKDVELRCDPISGHTALYWYRQSLGQGLEFLIYFQGNSAPDKSGLPSDRFSAERTGGSVSTLTIQRTQQEDSAVYLCASSLRPGSDGYTFGSGTRLTVV.

As to this clonotype: One base away lies a much larger clone, so this may be a sequencing read error. CDR3 coding DNA: TGTGCCATCGGTGAGTCGACAGGGGGCTATGGCTACACCTTC. Protein: CAIGESTGGYGYTF. The rearrangement joins TRBV10-3 to TRBJ1-2; 9 nucleotides match TRBD1. CDR1 is ENHRY and CDR2 is SYGVKD in the germline V gene. CDR3 length equals 14 residues.

The chain uses TRBV2 and TRBJ1-2, with 10 positions matching TRBD1. The length of the CDR3 is 12 residues. Germline CDR1 reads SNHLY; CDR2 reads FYNNEI. Germline trimming cut 8 bases from V and 8 bases from J; bases unmatched to any gene: 5. Written as DNA, the CDR3 is TGTGCCAGCGTGGACAGGGGGTCCGGCTACACCTTC. This sequence encodes CASVDRGSGYTF. The full variable domain, with the rest looked up from reference TRBV2 and TRBJ1-2, is EPEVTQTPSHQVTQMGQEVILRCVPISNHLYFYWYRQILGQKVEFLVSFYNNEISEKSEIFDDQFSVERPDGSNFTLKIRSTKLEDSAMYFCASVDRGSGYTFGSGTRLTVV.

This clonotype occurred many times. The chain combines TRBV11-1 with TRBJ2-1, with 9 positions matching TRBD1. Germline assignment: CDR1 SGHAT and CDR2 FQDESV (reference sequence). The length of the CDR3 is 15 residues. The ends lost 5 bases at V and 3 bases at J; junction bases unmatched: 5. The CDR3 protein is CASSPETGGYNEQFF. CDR3 coding DNA: TGTGCCAGCAGCCCGGAGACAGGGGGCTACAATGAGCAGTTCTTC.